These 28 T cell receptor beta chains were sequenced from one sample in a study of T cell changes during pregnancy in multiple sclerosis. Measured with immunoSEQ multiplex PCR; TCRdb has only the in-frame clones, and not every one. The sample lists under 120,000 clones, roughly 92% occurring once. Sequenced material: peripheral blood, taken after pregnancy. These receptors were collected from a female donor with multiple sclerosis, enrolled in a pregnancy study.

The CDR3 reads CASRPDGVTGELFF. The CDR3 coding sequence is TGTGCCAGCAGACCAGACGGGGTGACCGGGGAGCTGTTTTTT. The V gene is TRBV7-3, the J gene TRBJ2-2, with D perhaps matching TRBD2 (5 bases). Trimming pared 6 bases from V and 5 bases from J, leaving 13 bases between. This CDR3 contains 14 residues. CDR1 and CDR2 (germline): SGHTA, FQGTGA.

V and J are TRBV19 and TRBJ1-2; 10 bases match TRBD1. The CDR3 is 14 residues long. After removal of 4 bases from V and 6 bases from J, the junction contained 5 bases not matched to a gene. Germline CDR1 reads LNHDA; CDR2 reads SQIVND (reference sequence). The CDR3 spells CASSTGQGVDGYTF. The CDR3, as DNA: TGTGCCAGTAGTACCGGACAGGGGGTAGATGGCTACACCTTC. Complete variable domain (other parts from reference TRBV19 and TRBJ1-2): DGGITQSPKYLFRKEGQNVTLSCEQNLNHDAMYWYRQDPGQGLRLIYYSQIVNDFQKGDIAEGYSVSREKKESFPLTVTSAQKNPTAFYLCASSTGQGVDGYTFGSGTRLTVV.

The J gene is TRBJ2-6, the V gene TRBV2; D not resolved. Germline CDR1 SNHLY, CDR2 FYNNEI. The CDR3 is made up of 14 amino acids. Trimming shortened V by 4 bases and J by 4 bases, and 8 bases separated the two germline ends. CDR3 sequence: CASSVEQGANVLTF. CDR3 coding DNA: TGTGCCAGCAGTGTTGAACAAGGGGCCAACGTCCTGACTTTC.

This chain links TRBV6-1 with TRBJ2-2, with 7 bases matching TRBD2. The CDR3 consists of 13 residues. Germline loops: CDR1 MNHNS, CDR2 SASEGT. The trim removed 10 bases at V and 8 bases at J, leaving 10 bases unmatched. CDR3 sequence (DNA): TGTGCCACCAGGGAGGGAGAACCAGGGGAGCTGTTTTTT. It specifies CATREGEPGELFF.

The V call is TRBV13, the J call TRBJ1-6; D remains ambiguous. The CDR3 has 13 residues. The germline V gene encodes CDR1 PRHDT and CDR2 FYEKMQ (reference sequence). Trimming cost V 4 bases and J 8 bases, with 9 bases left between them. The CDR3: CASSSMRDSPLHF. CDR3 DNA sequence: TGTGCCAGCAGCTCCATGAGGGATTCACCCCTCCACTTT. Together with reference TRBV13 and TRBJ1-6, the CDR3 gives the full variable domain: AAGVIQSPRHLIKEKRETATLKCYPIPRHDTVYWYQQGPGQDPQFLISFYEKMQSDKGSIPDRFSAQQFSDYHSELNMSSLELGDSALYFCASSSMRDSPLHFGNGTRLTVT.

This clone showed up just once. This chain joins TRBV4-1 and TRBJ1-6, with TRBD1 matching over 7 bases. Germline V gives CDR1 MGHRA, CDR2 YSYEKL. The CDR3 sequence is 16 residues long. The trim removed 3 bases at V and 6 bases at J, leaving 8 bases unmatched. CDR3 loop: CASSQEPGQRNSPLHF. DNA for the CDR3: TGCGCCAGCAGCCAGGAACCGGGACAGCGTAATTCACCCCTCCACTTT.

The chain links TRBV4-1 to TRBJ2-1, with TRBD2 identical over 16 bases. The V gene's germline CDR1 is MGHRA and CDR2 YSYEKL. The CDR3 is made up of 19 amino acids. Losses at the gene ends were 6 bases for V and 10 bases for J; bases not matched to a gene: 18. The CDR3 sequence is CASSQTGTSGGALTNEQFF. The DNA for the CDR3 is TGCGCCAGCAGTCAGACCGGGACTAGCGGGGGGGCCCTTACGAACGAGCAGTTCTTC.

The rearrangement links TRBV6-5 to TRBJ1-1; 7 nucleotides line up with TRBD1. The germline V gene has CDR1 MNHEY and CDR2 SVGAGI. The CDR3 sequence is 16 residues long. V was pared by 0 bases and J by 7 bases, with 11 bases of the junction left unmatched. The CDR3 loop reads CASSYSSGTVTNEAFF. The CDR3 DNA sequence: TGTGCCAGCAGTTACTCGTCCGGGACAGTCACCAATGAAGCTTTCTTT.

This clone was counted once. CDR3 residues: CASSPRRAEYGYTF. The CDR3 nucleotides read TGTGCCAGCAGTCCAAGGAGGGCGGAATATGGCTACACCTTC. The V gene is TRBV27, the J gene TRBJ1-2; no clear D gene. V was cut by 5 bases and J by 5 bases, with 15 bases left in between. Germline V gene sequence: CDR1 MNHEY, CDR2 SMNVEV (reference sequence). The CDR3 is 14 amino acids.

The rearrangement uses TRBV6-5 and TRBJ1-1, with D hard to call. The CDR3 is 16 amino acids. The V gene's germline CDR1 is MNHEY and CDR2 SVGAGI. The germline V and J ends were trimmed by 4 bases and 3 bases, with 18 bases remaining between them. The CDR3 loop reads CASSSLRGFIHTEAFF. CDR3 sequence (DNA): TGTGCCAGCAGTTCCCTTCGGGGTTTCATCCACACTGAAGCTTTCTTT.

J is TRBJ1-1 and V is TRBV27; D perhaps matches TRBD1 (5 bases). The germline V gene encodes CDR1 MNHEY and CDR2 SMNVEV (reference sequence). CDR3 length: 15 residues. V shed 5 bases and J shed 4 bases, with 17 bases lying between them. For the CDR3, the DNA is TGTGCCAGCAGTCCCCCAGGATTCAGGGTCACTGAAGCTTTCTTT. This translates into CASSPPGFRVTEAFF.

CDR3 loop: CASSFQEGNTIYF. The CDR3 DNA reads as TGTGCCAGCAGCTTCCAGGAAGGAAACACCATATATTTT. V and J are TRBV5-8 and TRBJ1-3; no reliable D call. CDR3 length: 13 amino acids. Trimming stripped 2 bases from V and 4 bases from J, with 7 bases between. Per germline, CDR1 SGHTS and CDR2 YDEGEE.

V is TRBV5-4 and J is TRBJ2-1, with a weak D call TRBD1 (5 bases). The CDR3 runs to 12 residues. Germline lookup yields CDR1 SGHNT and CDR2 YYREEE (reference sequence). The V gene lost 2 bases and the J gene lost 6 bases, with 6 bases spanning the gap. CDR3 coding DNA: TGTGCCAGCAGCTTACAGGTCAATGAGCAGTTCTTC. It is translated as CASSLQVNEQFF.

The chain joins TRBV5-1 to TRBJ2-7, with a weak D call TRBD1 (6 bases). CDR3 length equals 14 residues. CDR1 is SGHRS, CDR2 YFSETQ, per germline. V lost 3 bases, J lost 1 base, and 11 bases lay in between. CDR3 coding DNA: TGCGCCAGCAGCTCTGGACAGACATCCTACGAGCAGTACTTC. Residues: CASSSGQTSYEQYF.

The V gene is TRBV30, the J gene TRBJ1-2, with D perhaps matching TRBD1 (6 bases). CDR1 and CDR2 (germline): GTSNPN, SVGIG (reference sequence). The ends were cut back, 1 base at V and 8 bases at J, with 17 bases in the middle. CDR3 length equals 14 residues. CDR3 in DNA: TGTGCCTGGAGTGCGGGGGGCGCAGTAAGAGGCTACACCTTC. As protein: CAWSAGGAVRGYTF.

The chain couples TRBV25-1 to TRBJ1-3, with D unresolved. V dropped 9 bases and J dropped 0 bases, with 9 bases sitting between them. The CDR3 is made up of 13 amino acids. Germline lookup yields CDR1 MGHDK and CDR2 SYGVNS. The CDR3 loop reads CASTVSSGNTIYF. The CDR3 DNA reads as TGTGCCAGTACAGTGAGCTCTGGAAACACCATATATTTT.

The rearrangement uses TRBV9 and TRBJ2-7; 9 nucleotides align to TRBD2. Germline CDR1 SGDLS, CDR2 YYNGEE. This CDR3 is 16 amino acids long. After removal of 3 bases from V and 4 bases from J, the junction contained 11 bases not matched to a gene. The CDR3 reads CASSEGVGLASYEQYF. The CDR3 DNA is TGTGCCAGCAGCGAGGGCGTCGGACTAGCGAGTTACGAGCAGTACTTC.

The chain links TRBV2 to TRBJ1-1; no firm D call. The CDR3 is 14 amino acids. V lost 4 bases, J lost 2 bases, and 11 bases lay in between. Germline V gene sequence: CDR1 SNHLY, CDR2 FYNNEI. CDR3 nucleotide sequence: TGTGCCAGCAGTGCCCGACATACTAACACTGAAGCTTTCTTT. It translates to CASSARHTNTEAFF.

As DNA, the CDR3 is TGCAGCGTTGAGGGACCCGCGGGGGCCCAGTACTTC. Translated: CSVEGPAGAQYF. This chain uses TRBV29-1 with TRBJ2-5; 7 bases fit TRBD2. V lost 3 bases and J lost 9; bases outside the gene matches: 7. Per germline, CDR1 SQVTM and CDR2 ANQGSEA. The CDR3 length is 12 residues.

The chain links TRBV6-5 to TRBJ1-2, with a possible D match to TRBD1 (6 bases). Trimming took off 5 bases at V and 7 bases at J, with 20 bases between the two ends. CDR3 length: 15 amino acids. The germline V gene has CDR1 MNHEY and CDR2 SVGAGI. The CDR3 nucleotides are TGTGCCAGCAGTCGACCGGGACAAATCCGGTCTGGCTACACCTTC. This codes for CASSRPGQIRSGYTF.

This chain's CDR3 is CASSGGPSSYNSPLHF. CDR3 DNA: TGTGCCAGCAGTGGAGGGCCGAGCTCCTATAATTCACCCCTCCACTTT. This chain connects TRBV6-1 to TRBJ1-6; D remains ambiguous. Germline V lookup: CDR1 MNHNS, CDR2 SASEGT. CDR3 size: 16 residues. Trimming took 4 bases from V and 0 from J, leaving 10 bases between them.

As concerns this clone: The junction departs from germline at one end; a sequencing error may be responsible. The chain links TRBV7-7 to TRBJ2-3; maybe TRBD1 (6 bases). CDR1 and CDR2 from the germline V gene are SSHAT and FNYEAQ (reference sequence). This CDR3 contains 13 residues. For the CDR3, the DNA is TGTGCTAGCAGCTTAGGCAGGGGAGATACGCAGTATTTT. This sequence encodes CASSLGRGDTQYF.

CDR3 residues: CASSIDRDTGELFF. The CDR3 DNA reads TGCGCCAGCAGCATAGACCGGGACACCGGGGAGCTGTTTTTT. The V gene is TRBV5-1, the J gene TRBJ2-2; D gene unclear. From germline, CDR1 is SGHRS and CDR2 YFSETQ. The CDR3 has 14 residues. The germline V and J ends were trimmed by 4 bases and 3 bases, with 10 bases remaining between them.

The V and J genes are TRBV30 and TRBJ2-7; a possible D gene is TRBD1 (5 bases). Germline V lookup: CDR1 GTSNPN, CDR2 SVGIG (reference sequence). The CDR3 has 13 residues. Deletions cut 2 bases from V and 2 bases from J, with 10 bases between. CDR3 coding DNA: TGTGCCTGGAGTACCCCAGGGACCTACGAGCAGTACTTC. Amino acid sequence: CAWSTPGTYEQYF.

V usage is TRBV9 and J usage is TRBJ1-1; D is possibly TRBD1 (5 bases). Germline V lookup: CDR1 SGDLS, CDR2 YYNGEE. Trimming shortened V by 3 bases and J by 0 bases, and 12 bases separated the two germline ends. This CDR3 is 15 amino acids long. The DNA for the CDR3 is TGTGCCAGCAGCGGTGGGGCAAGGATGAACACTGAAGCTTTCTTT. It translates to CASSGGARMNTEAFF.

V is TRBV19 and J is TRBJ1-1, with 8 positions matching TRBD1. CDR1 LNHDA and CDR2 SQIVND come from the germline V gene (reference sequence). CDR3 length: 14 amino acids. J gave up 0 bases and V 10 bases, and 7 bases lay outside the gene matches. CDR3 in DNA: TGTGCCACCGGGACAGGTCCCATGAACACTGAAGCTTTCTTT. Amino acid sequence: CATGTGPMNTEAFF. Full variable domain (remainder filled in from reference TRBV19 and TRBJ1-1): DGGITQSPKYLFRKEGQNVTLSCEQNLNHDAMYWYRQDPGQGLRLIYYSQIVNDFQKGDIAEGYSVSREKKESFPLTVTSAQKNPTAFYLCATGTGPMNTEAFFGQGTRLTVV.

The rearrangement uses TRBV2 and TRBJ2-7; possible D gene TRBD2, 6 bases. This CDR3 contains 14 residues. V lost 5 bases to trimming and J lost 3 bases, with 14 bases between them. CDR1 and CDR2 (germline): SNHLY, FYNNEI. The CDR3 nucleotides read TGTGCCAGCAGTCTCCTCGGGACTTACTACGAGCAGTACTTC. Translation: CASSLLGTYYEQYF.

The rearrangement joins TRBV5-3 to TRBJ1-5; no firm D call. TRBV5-3 qualifies as an ORF whose function is uncertain. The CDR3 covers 18 residues. V was trimmed by 6 bases and J by 1 base, leaving 23 bases between them. The CDR3 protein is CARTEGQKLPRSNQPQHF. The CDR3, as DNA: TGTGCCAGAACCGAGGGCCAGAAACTCCCCAGGAGCAATCAGCCCCAGCATTTT.